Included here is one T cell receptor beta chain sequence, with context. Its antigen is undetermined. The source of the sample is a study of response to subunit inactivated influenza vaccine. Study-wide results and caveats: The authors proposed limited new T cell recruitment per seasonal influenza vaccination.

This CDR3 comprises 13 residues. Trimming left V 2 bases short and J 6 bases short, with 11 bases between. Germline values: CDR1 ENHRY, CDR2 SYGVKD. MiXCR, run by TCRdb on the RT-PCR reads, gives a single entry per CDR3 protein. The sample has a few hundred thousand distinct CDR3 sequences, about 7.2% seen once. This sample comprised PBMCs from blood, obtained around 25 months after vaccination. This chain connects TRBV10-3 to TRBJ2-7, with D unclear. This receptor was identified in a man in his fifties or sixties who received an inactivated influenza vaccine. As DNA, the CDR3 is TGTGCCATCAGTGAGGGGCAACAAGGCGAGCAGTACTTC. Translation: CAISEGQQGEQYF.